This entry is about one T cell receptor (beta chain). The record originates from a study of shared clonotypes between healthy human individuals. TCRdb keeps only in-frame clones here, not all; method: immunoSEQ multiplex PCR. The table has over a million clones, roughly 96% seen once. This CDR3 is built from 16 residues. The V gene lost 2 bases and the J gene lost 0 bases, with 11 bases spanning the gap. Looked up from germline, CDR1 is LNHDA and CDR2 is SQIVND (reference sequence). V gene TRBV19 combines with J gene TRBJ2-1, with TRBD1 as a possible D gene (5 bases). Sequencing input: naive CD4+ T cells sorted from blood. As to subset: CD45RA+ positively selected. The TCR was taken from a man aged 25-40 years in good health. The CDR3 DNA reads as TGTGCCAGTAGTATACTCAGGGTAAGCTCCTACAATGAGCAGTTCTTC. Protein product: CASSILRVSSYNEQFF.